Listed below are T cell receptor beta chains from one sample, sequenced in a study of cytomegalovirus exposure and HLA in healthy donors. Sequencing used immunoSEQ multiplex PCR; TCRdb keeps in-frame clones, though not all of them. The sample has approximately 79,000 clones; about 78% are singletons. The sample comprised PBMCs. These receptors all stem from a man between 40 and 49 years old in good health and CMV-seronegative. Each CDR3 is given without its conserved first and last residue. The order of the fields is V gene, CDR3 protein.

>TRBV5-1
ASSFDRGAGGYT
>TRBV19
ASSIGTSPGELF
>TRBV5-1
ASSLGLGVSSETQY
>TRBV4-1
ASSHHLGGAYEQY
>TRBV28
ASRAGTAYEQY
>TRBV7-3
ASSPHSYEQY
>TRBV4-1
ASSHDPGAGAKGNTIY
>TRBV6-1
AAHRFGQETQY
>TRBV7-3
ASSRRTSGYNEQF
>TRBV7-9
ASSLDGGRARRGEQF
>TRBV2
ASRSNYGYT
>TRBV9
ASSVGPDSYEQY
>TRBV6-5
ASSYSRTGANVLT
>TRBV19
ASSTEDSTSPLH
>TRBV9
ASSGDRGNSPLH
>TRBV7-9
ASSLSKGQRNQPQH
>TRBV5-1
ASGDSYEQY
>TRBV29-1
SVDVQGIPGELF
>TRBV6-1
ASSGISGRVFYEQY
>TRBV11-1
ASSLTYRGRRTYEQY
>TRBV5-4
ASSTDSLAGVETQY
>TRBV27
ASSLYRPRGEDTQY
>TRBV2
ASSDKGAGGREEGLAKNIQY
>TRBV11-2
ASSLGAGGGTGELF
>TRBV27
ASTYYQPQH
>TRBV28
ASSLVAKEAF
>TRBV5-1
ASSWGETQY
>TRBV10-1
ASSSSGTYNEQF
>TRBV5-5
ASSLWGPEPQH
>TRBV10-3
AISNRESNEQY
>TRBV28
ASSFRGMNTEAF
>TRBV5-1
ASSPGRNTDTQY
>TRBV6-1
ASSEIGTGATNSPLH
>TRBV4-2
ASSPGTAIETQY
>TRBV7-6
ASSYEESNTEAF
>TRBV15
ATSKSGAPRETQY
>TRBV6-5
ASSYQDSNNEQF
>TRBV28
ASRRGDTQY
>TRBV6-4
ASSRDRNYEQY
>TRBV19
ASSIASIGGDNEQF
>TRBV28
ASSLRGSGINTGELF
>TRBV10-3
AISFRDSYEQY
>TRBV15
ATSRLGTGNTEAF
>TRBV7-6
ASSLEGTGGGWRAEQY
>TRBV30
AWSVGGNMF
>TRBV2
ASSDPPGPRGTEAF
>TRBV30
AESGGSSSYNEQF
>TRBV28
ASSFSDQPQH
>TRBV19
ASSIDRTVMNTEAF
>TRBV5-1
ASSIPGTDTQY